This passage covers 3 T cell receptor beta chains from one sample sequenced in a study of identical twins. MiXCR, run by TCRdb on the 5' RACE reads, gives a single entry per CDR3 protein. The sample records 450,000 or so distinct CDR3 sequences, approximately 15% being singletons. These data are also associated with another study on yellow fever vaccine responses in identical twins.

The sequenced sample consisted of CD4+ T cells sorted from blood. These TCRs come from a woman aged 18-29 years in good health.

The chain joins TRBV6-2 or TRBV6-3 to TRBJ1-5; D is undetermined. CDR3 size: 15 residues. The germline CDR1 and CDR2 sequences are MNHEY and SVGEGT. Trimming shortened V by 2 bases and J by 0 bases, and 8 bases separated the two germline ends. The CDR3, as DNA: TGTGCCAGCAGTTACGCGCAGGATAGCAATCAGCCCCAGCATTTT. It yields the protein CASSYAQDSNQPQHF.

The chain employs TRBV28 and TRBJ2-2; possible D gene TRBD1, 6 bases. The V end lost 5 bases, the J end lost 3 bases, and 13 bases lay between the germline ends. Germline V CDR1 and CDR2: MDHEN, SYDVKM. There are 15 residues in the CDR3. The CDR3 region is CASSIQGIDTGELFF. For the CDR3, the DNA is TGTGCCAGCAGTATACAGGGAATTGACACCGGGGAGCTGTTTTTT.

The gene calls are TRBV20-1 and TRBJ2-3; TRBD2 might be the D (5 bases). V lost 5 bases and J lost 2, with 17 bases in between. This CDR3 has 15 amino acids. CDR1 is DFQATT, CDR2 SNEGSKA, per germline (reference sequence). CDR3 DNA: TGCAGTGCTGCCACGCGGGCACCGAACACAGATACGCAGTATTTT. Its protein product is CSAATRAPNTDTQYF.